The 32 T cell receptor beta chains given below trace back to one sample, sequenced in a study of blood T cell repertoires in COVID-19. Method: immunoSEQ multiplex PCR; TCRdb's copy keeps in-frame clones and lacks some. The data hold around 190,000 clones, with 84% observed a single time. The sequenced material came from peripheral blood. The source of these receptors is a human donor in a cohort sampled during active COVID-19.

This rearrangement joins TRBV28 to TRBJ1-5; weak D call: TRBD1 (5 bases). The CDR3 is 16 amino acids. Germline V lookup: CDR1 MDHEN, CDR2 SYDVKM. V was pared by 5 bases and J by 1 base, with 15 bases between. The CDR3 bases are TGTGCCAGCAGTCCACAAGCAGGGTTGAGCAATCAGCCCCAGCATTTT. The encoded protein is CASSPQAGLSNQPQHF.

In its sample, this clone was seen a few times. This chain connects TRBV6-5 to TRBJ1-1; D not resolved. Germline CDR1 is MNHEY and CDR2 is SVGAGI. The CDR3 is 12 residues long. V was clipped by 4 bases and J by 4 bases, with 7 bases between them. CDR3 protein: CASSFTSTEAFF. CDR3 DNA sequence: TGTGCCAGCAGTTTTACCAGCACTGAAGCTTTCTTT.

V and J are TRBV7-9 and TRBJ2-1; TRBD2 matches 12 bases. Per the germline V gene, CDR1 is SEHNR and CDR2 is FQNEAQ (reference sequence). With V trimmed by 5 bases and J by 5 bases, 10 bases remained unmatched. CDR3 size: 17 residues. The CDR3 is CASSKTSGGPPNNEQFF. In DNA, the CDR3 is TGTGCCAGCAGCAAGACTAGCGGGGGCCCCCCTAACAATGAGCAGTTCTTC.

The gene calls are TRBV27 and TRBJ1-1; maybe TRBD1 (5 bases). Germline-derived CDR1 and CDR2 are MNHEY and SMNVEV (reference sequence). With 6 bases removed from V and 4 bases from J, the gap between germline ends came to 18 bases. The CDR3 is made up of 15 amino acids. CDR3 residues: CASRPGGVVGTEAFF. CDR3 DNA: TGTGCCAGCAGACCCGGGGGGGTGGTGGGCACTGAAGCTTTCTTT.

The chain combines TRBV23-1 with TRBJ2-1; 7 bases match TRBD1. TRBV23-1 is filed as an ORF, its function uncertain. This CDR3 region has 16 residues. The V gene end was trimmed by 2 bases and the J gene end by 4 bases; junction bases not matched to a gene: 8. This CDR3 reads CASSQRFGTDYNEQFF. The CDR3 DNA follows: TGCGCCAGCAGTCAAAGGTTCGGGACAGATTACAATGAGCAGTTCTTC.

This chain uses TRBV14 with TRBJ1-3; a possible D gene is TRBD1 (5 bases). This CDR3 comprises 20 residues. Trimming left V 0 bases short and J 0 bases short, with 21 bases between. The germline V gene has CDR1 SGHDN and CDR2 FVKESK. The CDR3 DNA sequence: TGTGCCAGCAGCCAAGACGGCAACTACCGCGGGGCCTTCTCTGGAAACACCATATATTTT. Encoded protein: CASSQDGNYRGAFSGNTIYF.

The chain combines TRBV7-9 with TRBJ1-1; D gene ambiguous. This CDR3 has 15 amino acids. Germline assignment: CDR1 SEHNR and CDR2 FQNEAQ (reference sequence). V was cut by 1 base and J by 0 bases, with 9 bases left in between. CDR3 sequence reads: CASSLEQLLNTEAFF. CDR3 nucleotides: TGTGCCAGCAGCTTAGAGCAACTGTTGAACACTGAAGCTTTCTTT.

The J gene is TRBJ1-4, the V gene TRBV19; 7 bases agree with TRBD1. V was pared by 7 bases and J by 7 bases, with 21 bases of the junction left unmatched. The CDR3 consists of 18 residues. Germline loops: CDR1 LNHDA, CDR2 SQIVND (reference sequence). CDR3 in amino acids: CASNSGQDQLGESEKLFF. The CDR3 nucleotides read TGTGCCAGTAACTCCGGACAGGACCAATTGGGGGAAAGTGAAAAACTGTTTTTT.

J is TRBJ2-1 and V is TRBV7-2; TRBD2 matches 8 bases. CDR1 is SGHTA, CDR2 FQGNSA, per germline. Germline trimming cut 2 bases from V and 5 bases from J; bases unmatched to any gene: 5. The CDR3 sequence is 15 residues long. The CDR3 spells CASSLSSGGHNEQFF. The CDR3 bases are TGTGCCAGCAGCTTATCCAGCGGGGGCCACAATGAGCAGTTCTTC.

This chain joins TRBV19 and TRBJ2-7, with D perhaps TRBD2 (5 bases). CDR1 is LNHDA and CDR2 is SQIVND in the germline V gene (reference sequence). V lost 3 bases to trimming and J lost 2 bases, with 20 bases between them. CDR3 size: 17 residues. The CDR3 is CASSIDYSADGPYEQYF. DNA for the CDR3: TGTGCCAGTAGTATTGATTATAGCGCGGACGGACCCTACGAGCAGTACTTC.

The genes are TRBV11-2 and TRBJ1-2, with D possibly matching TRBD1 (6 bases). In germline, CDR1 is SGHAT, CDR2 FQNNGV. The CDR3 runs 12 residues. V lost 4 bases and J 7 bases, leaving 10 bases between the germline ends. This CDR3 reads CASSSYRAGYTF. For the CDR3, the DNA is TGTGCCAGCAGCTCCTACAGGGCTGGCTACACCTTC. Filled out from reference TRBV11-2 and TRBJ1-2, the complete variable domain reads EAGVAQSPRYKIIEKRQSVAFWCNPISGHATLYWYQQILGQGPKLLIQFQNNGVVDDSQLPKDRFSAERLKGVDSTLKIQPAKLEDSAVYLCASSSYRAGYTFGSGTRLTVV.

This chain links TRBV10-3 with TRBJ2-7; D remains ambiguous. CDR3 length: 13 residues. CDR1 is ENHRY and CDR2 is SYGVKD in the germline V gene. V was shortened by 4 bases and J by 5 bases, with 12 bases between the two germline ends. The CDR3 DNA follows: TGTGCCATCAGTGCGAGTGAGGTCGACGAGCAGTACTTC. This encodes CAISASEVDEQYF.

The chain links TRBV19 to TRBJ2-3, with 9 bases identical to TRBD1. This CDR3 has 15 residues. Germline V lookup: CDR1 LNHDA, CDR2 SQIVND (reference sequence). V lost 6 bases, J lost 1 base, and 5 bases stayed unmatched. The CDR3 sequence is CASRLQGARTDTQYF. Here the CDR3 DNA reads TGTGCCAGTAGGCTACAGGGGGCGCGCACAGATACGCAGTATTTT.

The chain links TRBV15 to TRBJ1-5, with 8 bases identical to TRBD1. Germline CDR1 and CDR2: LNHNV and YYDKDF (reference sequence). After removal of 2 bases from V and 11 bases from J, the junction contained 8 bases not matched to a gene. CDR3 length: 14 amino acids. In nucleotides, the CDR3 is TGTGCCACCAGCAGAAGGGACAGGATAGGGACCCAGCATTTT. Residues: CATSRRDRIGTQHF.

This clone was seen once. The chain carries TRBV2 and TRBJ1-2; maybe TRBD1 (5 bases). The CDR3 extends over 12 amino acids. V was trimmed by 6 bases and J by 7 bases, leaving 12 bases between them. The germline CDR1 and CDR2 sequences are SNHLY and FYNNEI. The CDR3 sequence is CASSSDRSGYTF. The CDR3 DNA reads TGTGCCAGCAGCTCCGACAGAAGTGGCTACACCTTC.

The chain is built from TRBV24-1 and TRBJ2-1; D possibly corresponds to TRBD1 (5 bases). The germline gives CDR1 KGHDR, CDR2 SFDVKD. V was clipped by 8 bases and J by 5 bases, with 9 bases between them. The CDR3 runs 12 residues. DNA of the CDR3: TGTGCCACCAAGGGGCAGAACAATGAGCAGTTCTTC. Its protein is CATKGQNNEQFF.

This chain connects TRBV6-5 to TRBJ2-7, with TRBD2 as a possible D gene (5 bases). The germline V and J ends were trimmed by 4 bases and 5 bases, with 15 bases remaining between them. The CDR3 totals 14 residues. The germline gives CDR1 MNHEY, CDR2 SVGAGI. DNA of the CDR3: TGTGCCAGCAGTTCCGACTCGCTCGGGAACGAGCAGTACTTC. Translation: CASSSDSLGNEQYF.

The genes are TRBV27 and TRBJ1-5; no reliable D call. The CDR3 is 16 residues long. Between the trimmed V and J ends, which lost 1 base and 5 bases, there was a span of 15 bases. From germline, CDR1 is MNHEY and CDR2 SMNVEV (reference sequence). Here the CDR3 reads CASSLFFPGPHQPQHF. DNA of the CDR3: TGTGCCAGCAGTTTATTTTTTCCAGGCCCTCATCAGCCCCAGCATTTT.

The chain couples TRBV7-6 to TRBJ1-3; D not resolved. CDR1 is SGHVS, CDR2 FNYEAQ, per germline. V gave up 4 bases and J gave up 0 bases, with 13 bases separating them. This CDR3 has 16 residues. CDR3 bases: TGTGCCAGCAGCTCCCTTCAGGCCGGCTCTGGAAACACCATATATTTT. This translates into CASSSLQAGSGNTIYF.

V and J are TRBV9 and TRBJ2-2; possibly TRBD1 for D (6 bases). Per germline, CDR1 SGDLS and CDR2 YYNGEE. The V gene lost 0 bases and the J gene lost 3 bases, with 9 bases spanning the gap. This CDR3 has 15 residues. The CDR3 reads CASSVGTVDTGELFF. The CDR3 region has the DNA TGTGCCAGCAGCGTAGGGACAGTAGACACCGGGGAGCTGTTTTTT.

The chain carries TRBV19 and TRBJ1-3, with D unresolved. In germline, CDR1 is LNHDA, CDR2 SQIVND (reference sequence). V lost 3 bases to trimming and J lost 0 bases, with 12 bases between them. The CDR3 is 16 residues long. For the CDR3, the DNA is TGTGCCAGTAGTATTGGGCGGGGAACCTCTGGAAACACCATATATTTT. Protein product: CASSIGRGTSGNTIYF.

The gene calls are TRBV15 and TRBJ2-6, with TRBD2 as a possible D gene (5 bases). Between the trimmed V and J ends, which lost 5 bases and 3 bases, there was a span of 8 bases. This CDR3 region has 14 residues. Germline CDR1 and CDR2: LNHNV and YYDKDF (reference sequence). The CDR3 sequence is CATSPRDGANVLTF. CDR3 bases: TGTGCCACCAGCCCGAGGGATGGGGCCAACGTCCTGACTTTC.

This clone has just a few counts. This chain links TRBV6-5 with TRBJ2-2; TRBD1 matches at 9 bases. J gave up 4 bases and V 6 bases, and 3 bases lay outside the gene matches. This CDR3 comprises 14 residues. Germline V gene sequence: CDR1 MNHEY, CDR2 SVGAGI. The CDR3 sequence is CASRGTGPTGELFF. CDR3 DNA sequence: TGTGCCAGCAGAGGGACAGGGCCCACCGGGGAGCTGTTTTTT.

The CDR3 sequence is CASSSLGGYSYEQYF. Here the CDR3 DNA reads TGCGCCAGCAGCTCGCTGGGGGGTTACTCCTACGAGCAGTACTTC. The J gene is TRBJ2-7, the V gene TRBV5-1; the D gene is possibly TRBD2 (6 bases). This CDR3 is 15 amino acids long. Germline assignment: CDR1 SGHRS and CDR2 YFSETQ. Trimming pared 3 bases from V and 0 bases from J, leaving 13 bases between.

This chain joins TRBV18 and TRBJ1-1, with 9 bases that match TRBD1. The V and J ends lost 3 bases and 4 bases, in that order; junction bases with no gene match: 15. From germline, CDR1 is KGHSH and CDR2 LQKENI. The CDR3 length is 18 residues. CDR3 loop: CASSPSDRGGPMSTEAFF. The CDR3 DNA reads as TGTGCCAGCTCACCCTCAGACAGGGGGGGTCCGATGAGCACTGAAGCTTTCTTT.

V is TRBV9 and J is TRBJ2-1, with D possibly TRBD2 on 5 matching bases. V was pared by 0 bases and J by 6 bases, with 19 bases between. Germline-derived CDR1 and CDR2 are SGDLS and YYNGEE. This CDR3 contains 17 residues. In DNA, the CDR3 is TGTGCCAGCAGCGTAGGACTCCTTCGGGATTCAGGCAATGAGCAGTTCTTC. Its protein product is CASSVGLLRDSGNEQFF.

The table lists this clone with a count of one. This rearrangement joins TRBV25-1 to TRBJ2-1; 12 bases agree with TRBD2. The junction had 5 bases not matched to a gene; V was cut back by 3 bases and J by 5 bases. The CDR3 has 16 residues. The germline V gene has CDR1 MGHDK and CDR2 SYGVNS. The CDR3 DNA is TGTGCCAGCAGTGACCTGACTAGCGGGGGAAACAATGAGCAGTTCTTC. Translation: CASSDLTSGGNNEQFF.

The table lists this clone with a count of one. The rearrangement links TRBV5-5 to TRBJ1-6; D possibly corresponds to TRBD1 (6 bases). Germline lookup yields CDR1 SGHKS and CDR2 YYEKEE (reference sequence). V was cut by 4 bases and J by 5 bases, with 10 bases left in between. This CDR3 has 14 residues. The CDR3 sequence is CASSTTGNNSPLHF. The CDR3 coding sequence is TGTGCCAGCAGCACCACAGGGAATAATTCACCCCTCCACTTT.

The chain is built from TRBV5-1 and TRBJ1-2; the D is unclear. The CDR3 extends over 14 amino acids. V was pared by 6 bases and J by 3 bases, with 15 bases between. Per the germline V gene, CDR1 is SGHRS and CDR2 is YFSETQ. The DNA for the CDR3 is TGCGCCAGCACCCTCGGAGGGAATCACTATGGCTACACCTTC. This encodes CASTLGGNHYGYTF.

The gene calls are TRBV3-1 (or the pseudogene TRBV3-2) and TRBJ2-7, with 9 bases that match TRBD1. The length of the CDR3 is 17 residues. V shed 4 bases and J 3 bases; nucleotides not matched to a gene: 13. In germline, CDR1 is LGHDT, CDR2 YNNKEL (reference sequence). The CDR3 protein is CASSRNTRTGGRYEQYF. For the CDR3, the DNA is TGTGCCAGCAGCCGAAATACACGTACAGGGGGCCGCTACGAGCAGTACTTC.

This chain joins TRBV30 and TRBJ1-1; D possibly corresponds to TRBD1 (5 bases). The germline CDR1 and CDR2 sequences are GTSNPN and SVGIG (reference sequence). CDR3 length equals 16 residues. V lost 0 bases to trimming and J lost 3 bases, with 17 bases between them. The CDR3 is CAWSVGGAGLDTEAFF. CDR3 bases: TGTGCCTGGAGTGTCGGAGGGGCCGGACTGGACACTGAAGCTTTCTTT.

The chain combines TRBV3-1 (or the pseudogene TRBV3-2) with TRBJ2-5; 7 nucleotides line up with TRBD2. The V gene end was trimmed by 4 bases and the J gene end by 5 bases; junction bases not matched to a gene: 4. The CDR3 runs 13 residues. Germline V gene sequence: CDR1 LGHDT, CDR2 YNNKEL (reference sequence). The CDR3 spells CASSLASGETQYF. CDR3 in DNA: TGTGCCAGCAGCCTCGCTAGCGGTGAGACCCAGTACTTC.